This T cell receptor (beta chain) originates from a study of blood T cell repertoires in COVID-19 (TCRdb year 2020). Study-level background: Samples from collaborators originated in the United States, Italy and Spain and spanned both the acute and convalescent phases of COVID-19. A freely available public database, intended as a resource for researchers studying the immune response to SARS-CoV-2, is where the repertoires were released. A de-identified subject ID, COVID-19 status, age in years and sex were almost always included in the sample metadata. The prospective study material was composed of cDNA or gDNA derived from T cells, B-cell-depleted T cells, or PBMCs. Where available, HLA class I and class II types were taken from metadata supplied by the sample provider and were not determined by assay-based typing. Deeply sampled blood TCRbeta repertoires from subjects exposed to, actively infected with, or recovered from COVID-19 were included in the dataset. The samples were drawn from the first 160 participants of the ongoing ImmuneRACE study and from 950 to 1,500 subjects provided by 6 global collaborators.

Each collaborating institution followed its own protocols to collect whole blood in K2EDTA tubes. For TCRbeta analysis, collaborator samples were shipped as frozen whole blood, as isolated PBMCs, or as DNA extracted from either sample type. TCRbeta CDR3 regions were amplified from genomic DNA using the immunoSEQ Assay, a bias-controlled multiplex PCR. On the authors' methods: Nucleated cell counts per sample were estimated from amplification of reference gene primers within the assay. Sequence reads were collapsed and filtered to measure the absolute abundance of every unique TCRbeta CDR3 rearrangement. For each sample, productive Simpson clonality was calculated as the square root of Simpson's diversity index across productive rearrangements. TCRdb carries this immuneACCESS record with in-frame sequences only. Its versions omit some clonotypes, under half of them owing to an unresolved V gene in the studies checked, with the rest unexplained. The DNA was the basis for D and trimming; V, J and clone size are from that table. For this sample the table gives some 35,000 clones, of which 80% to 90% were detected only once. Jointly, the top ten make up approximately 20% of the sample.

On this clone itself: Which antigen it targets is not known. No much larger clonotype is one base removed from it; base qualities were not supplied.

V is pruned by 2 bases and J by 5 bases, leaving 8 bases of the junction without a gene match. The CDR3 goes from the cysteine to the phenylalanine over 18 residues. The retained sequence is limited to the CDR3, 54 bases, with the frame set at the first base. Per the germline V gene (reference sequence), LGHDT is the CDR1 and YNNKEL is the CDR2. Paper-wide results and their limitations: How much clinical and demographic metadata was included differed by source and by participant, and the metadata was provided uncurated.

Sample: peripheral blood. The receptor was isolated from a man aged 65 to 79 with acute or convalescent COVID-19. The chain links TRBV3-1 (or the pseudogene TRBV3-2) with TRBJ2-5; 16 nucleotides in the junction match TRBD2. The bases read TGTGCCAGCAGCCAAACCGGGACTAGCGGGAGGGCCTCGGAGACCCAGTACTTC. It translates to CASSQTGTSGRASETQYF.